This T cell receptor (beta chain) was captured by sequencing in a study of CD8+ T cells in alopecia areata. Treatment of the sample: oral pan-JAK inhibitor, 5-10 mg twice daily. Researchers gathered lesional scalp punch biopsies and peripheral blood from patients with alopecia areata. Germline V gene sequence: CDR1 LGHNA, CDR2 YNFKEQ. V was trimmed by 1 base and J by 7 bases, leaving 14 bases between them. CDR3 length: 15 residues. cDNA serving as the sequencing template came from extracted, reverse transcribed RNA. Assay used: immunoSEQ multiplex PCR; TCRdb lists only in-frame clones, some missing. Here the sample spans fewer than 150,000 clones, 56% being singletons.

Material: CD4+ T cells sorted from blood, obtained at week 24, from a patient treated with tofacitinib. The clonotype comes from a human donor with alopecia areata. The chain is built from TRBV4-2 and TRBJ2-1; D possibly corresponds to TRBD1 (5 bases). CDR3 bases: TGTGCCAGCAGCCAAGTAGGGCAGGGTGAGAATGAGCAGTTCTTC. This sequence encodes CASSQVGQGENEQFF.